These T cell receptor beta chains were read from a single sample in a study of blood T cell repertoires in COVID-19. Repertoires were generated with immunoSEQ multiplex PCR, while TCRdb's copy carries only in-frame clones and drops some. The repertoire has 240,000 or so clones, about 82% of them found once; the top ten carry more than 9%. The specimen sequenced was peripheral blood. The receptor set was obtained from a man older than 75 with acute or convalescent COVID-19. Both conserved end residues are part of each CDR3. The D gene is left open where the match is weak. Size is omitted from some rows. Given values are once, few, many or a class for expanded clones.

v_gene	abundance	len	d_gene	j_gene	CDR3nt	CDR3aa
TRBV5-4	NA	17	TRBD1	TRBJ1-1	TGTGCCAGCACCGGAGGACAGGGGGCGGGCATGAACACTGAAGCTTTCTTT	CASTGGQGAGMNTEAFF
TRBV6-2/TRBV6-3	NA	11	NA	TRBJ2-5	TGTGCCAGCAGTCAGGGGGAGACCCAGTACTTC	CASSQGETQYF
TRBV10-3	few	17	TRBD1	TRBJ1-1	TGTGCCATCACCCCGGGGGACAGGGGGCGCGGGAACACTGAAGCTTTCTTT	CAITPGDRGRGNTEAFF
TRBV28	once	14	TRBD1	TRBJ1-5	TGTGCCAGCAGGCTGGGGGACAGGGGTCAGCCCCAGCATTTT	CASRLGDRGQPQHF
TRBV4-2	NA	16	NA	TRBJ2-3	TGTGCCAGCAGCCAAGAGGCGGGGCCTAGCACAGATACGCAGTATTTT	CASSQEAGPSTDTQYF
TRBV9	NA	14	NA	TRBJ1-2	TGTGCCAGCAGCGGTGACACCTCTAACTATGGCTACACCTTC	CASSGDTSNYGYTF
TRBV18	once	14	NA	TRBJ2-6	TGTGCCAGCTCACCAACGGGAGGGGCCAACGTCCTGACTTTC	CASSPTGGANVLTF
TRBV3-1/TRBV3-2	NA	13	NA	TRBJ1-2	TGTGCCAGCAGCCAAGTCACACGAGGGGGCTACACCTTC	CASSQVTRGGYTF
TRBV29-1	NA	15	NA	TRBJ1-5	TGCAGCGTTGGCTTATCCACGGACGGGAGTCAGCCCCAGCATTTT	CSVGLSTDGSQPQHF
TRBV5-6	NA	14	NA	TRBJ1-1	TGTGCCAGCAGCCTGGGTAACGGGATTACTGAAGCTTTCTTT	CASSLGNGITEAFF
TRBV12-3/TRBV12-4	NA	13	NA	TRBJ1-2	TGTGCCAGCAGTTTCCAGGGGTACTATGGCTACACCTTC	CASSFQGYYGYTF
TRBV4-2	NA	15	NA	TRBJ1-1	TGTGCCAGCAGCCAAGCAGGGTACGTGGGAACTGAAGCTTTCTTT	CASSQAGYVGTEAFF
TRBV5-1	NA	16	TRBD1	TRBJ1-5	TGCGCCAGCAGCTTGGGAGGGACAGATAGCAATCAGCCCCAGCATTTT	CASSLGGTDSNQPQHF
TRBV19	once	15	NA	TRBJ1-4	TGTGCCAGTAGTAACAACTGGGACTATAATGAAAAACTGTTTTTT	CASSNNWDYNEKLFF
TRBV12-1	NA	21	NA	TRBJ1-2	NA	CASSFLYFCLGQGASAHGYTF
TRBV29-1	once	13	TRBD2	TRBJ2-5	TGCAGCTGCTTTGGGGCCGGGAGGGAGACCCAGTACTTC	CSCFGAGRETQYF
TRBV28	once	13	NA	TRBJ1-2	TGTGCCAGCAGCCGGACAGCTAACTATGGCTACACCTTC	CASSRTANYGYTF
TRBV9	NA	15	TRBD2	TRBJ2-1	TGTGCCAGCAGCCTCCGACTAGCGGGGGACAATGAGCAGTTCTTC	CASSLRLAGDNEQFF
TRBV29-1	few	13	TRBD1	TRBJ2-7	TGCAGCGTTGTTGGACAGGGGATCTACGAGCAGTACTTC	CSVVGQGIYEQYF
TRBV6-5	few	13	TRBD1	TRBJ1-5	TGTGCCAGCAAGGGGGCGGGCAATCAGCCCCAGCATTTT	CASKGAGNQPQHF
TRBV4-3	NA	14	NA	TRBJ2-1	TGCGCCAGCAGCCAAGGAGGTGAATACAATGAGCAGTTCTTC	CASSQGGEYNEQFF
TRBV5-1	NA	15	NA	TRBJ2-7	TGCGCCAGCAGCTTGGCCCGGGATGTAGTGGACGAGCAGTACTTC	CASSLARDVVDEQYF
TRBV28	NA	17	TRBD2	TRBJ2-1	TGTGCCAGCAGCCCCTCCCGGGGACTAGCGGGAGAGGGTGAGCAGTTCTTC	CASSPSRGLAGEGEQFF
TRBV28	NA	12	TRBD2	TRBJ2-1	TGTGCCAGCATCTCCTCACCGGGACTAGCAATCTTC	CASISSPGLAIF
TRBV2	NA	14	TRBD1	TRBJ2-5	TGTGCCAGCAGCCCCAGGGGGATTCAAGAGACCCAGTACTTC	CASSPRGIQETQYF
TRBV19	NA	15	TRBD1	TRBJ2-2	TGTGCCAGTAACTCGGGACAGGGATTCACCGGGGAGCTGTTTTTT	CASNSGQGFTGELFF
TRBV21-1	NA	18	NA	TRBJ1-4	TGTGCCAGCAGCACCCGACAGGGGGAGATTGCAACTAATGAAAAACTGTTTTTT	CASSTRQGEIATNEKLFF
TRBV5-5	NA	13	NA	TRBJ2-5	TGTGCCAGCAGCTCCCAGGGCTGGGAGACCCAGTACTTC	CASSSQGWETQYF